The sequence of this TCR beta chain was determined in a study of T cell responses to AZD1222 COVID-19 vaccine. Whole-study findings and limits: At study baseline, merely over 5 AZD1222 recipients were seropositive. Donors in the cohort were predominantly white British and more often female, and clonal diversity was possibly underestimated.

This clone was detected only a few times. Its antigen is not known. J gave up 5 bases and V 6 bases, and 1 base lay outside the gene matches. The CDR3 is made up of 13 amino acids. The assay was immunoSEQ multiplex PCR, and TCRdb's table has in-frame clones only and misses some. The sample shows more than 70,000 clones, roughly 87% of them seen only once. The sample here was peripheral blood, taken on day 0 of AZD1222 vaccination. This sequence joins TRBV12-3 or TRBV12-4 and TRBJ2-2, with TRBD1 matching over 9 bases. The TCR was taken from an adult in good health. The CDR3 loop reads CASRGQGTGELFF. Written as DNA, the CDR3 is TGTGCCAGCAGAGGACAGGGGACCGGGGAGCTGTTTTTT.